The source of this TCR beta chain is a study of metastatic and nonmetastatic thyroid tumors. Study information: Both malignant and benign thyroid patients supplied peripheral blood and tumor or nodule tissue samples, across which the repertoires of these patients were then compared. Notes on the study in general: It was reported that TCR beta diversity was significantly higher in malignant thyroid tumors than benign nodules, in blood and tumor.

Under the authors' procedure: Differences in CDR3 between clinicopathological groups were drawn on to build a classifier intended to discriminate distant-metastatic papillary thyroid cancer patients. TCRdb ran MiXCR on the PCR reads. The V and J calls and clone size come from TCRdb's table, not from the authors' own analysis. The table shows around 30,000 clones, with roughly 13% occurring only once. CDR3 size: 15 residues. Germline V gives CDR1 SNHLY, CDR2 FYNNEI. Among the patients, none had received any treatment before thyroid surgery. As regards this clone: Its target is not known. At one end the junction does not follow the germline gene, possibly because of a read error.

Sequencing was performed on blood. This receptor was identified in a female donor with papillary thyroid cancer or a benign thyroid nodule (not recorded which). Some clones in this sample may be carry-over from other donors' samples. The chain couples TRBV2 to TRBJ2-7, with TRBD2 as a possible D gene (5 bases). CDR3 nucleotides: TGTGCCAGCAGCGAGGGCCCGGGGTCTCCATACGTGCAGTACTTC. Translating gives CASSEGPGSPYVQYF.